This T cell receptor beta chain derives from a study of post-analysis software for immune sequencing data. Study-level findings and limits: Relative to controls, patients had about five TRBV segments at higher frequency, with TRBV5-6, TRBV5-1 and TRBV20-1 among these. By F measure, strong co-clustering occurred among samples prepared in the same batch.

Germline loops: CDR1 SGHRS, CDR2 YFSETQ. The length of the CDR3 is 14 residues. Between the trimmed V and J ends, which lost 6 bases and 8 bases, there was a span of 18 bases. Researchers reported that TCR beta cDNA libraries carried unique molecular identifiers. Each CDR3 protein gets one entry after TCRdb re-called the PCR reads with MiXCR. Here the sample spans hundreds of thousands of distinct CDR3 sequences, 44% being singletons. This clonotype was seen a handful of times. Its antigen is not known. Sequencing was carried out using blood. The rearrangement joins TRBV5-1 to TRBJ2-1, with D possibly TRBD2 on 5 matching bases. This receptor was obtained from a girl aged 5 to 17 with multiple sclerosis. CDR3 nucleotides: TGCGCCAGCAATCAAGTGGGAGATCGGGATGAGCAGTTCTTC. Translating gives CASNQVGDRDEQFF.